A selection of T cell receptor beta chains follows, all from one sample in a study of CD8 T cells in Susac syndrome. From the immunoSEQ multiplex PCR reads, TCRdb called clonotypes with MiXCR, one entry per CDR3 protein. The sample has about 150,000 distinct CDR3 sequences; approximately 95% are singletons. Sequences were obtained from CD4+ T cells from PBMCs. The receptors derive from a human donor with Susac syndrome. CDR3s include the opening cysteine and the closing phenylalanine or tryptophan. Each record gives: clone size, D gene, CDR3 length, V gene, J gene, CDR3 DNA, CDR3 protein. D genes are given only for firm matches. Clone size is not always given. Where it is, it says once, few, many or a class for expanded clones.

.	TRBD1	14	TRBV20-1	TRBJ1-5	TGCAGTGCCCTCACCGGGACAGGGGGACAGCCCCAGCATTTT	CSALTGTGGQPQHF
.	TRBD2	15	TRBV30	TRBJ2-4	TGTGCCTGGAGTTCTGTAGCGGGAGCCAAAAACATTCAGTACTTC	CAWSSVAGAKNIQYF
.	.	18	TRBV7-8	TRBJ1-5	TGTGCCAGCAGCTTATACTTCCCGATACAGGGTGGTAATCAGCCCCAGCATTTT	CASSLYFPIQGGNQPQHF
.	TRBD1	14	TRBV19	TRBJ1-2	TGTGCCAGTAGTATCTCGGCAGGGGGATATGGCTACACCTTC	CASSISAGGYGYTF
.	.	15	TRBV2	TRBJ2-5	TGTGCCAGCAGTGAAGACGGGACTCACCAAGAGACCCAGTACTTC	CASSEDGTHQETQYF
.	.	13	TRBV15	TRBJ2-5	TGTGCCACCAGCAGGACAGCCCAAGAGACCCAGTACTTC	CATSRTAQETQYF
.	TRBD1	12	TRBV30	TRBJ2-1	TGTGCCTGGGGTTACAGGGGCAATGAGCAGTTCTTC	CAWGYRGNEQFF
.	TRBD2	16	TRBV7-2	TRBJ2-5	TGTGCCAGCAGCTTAACCGGGACTACGAGGTTAGAGACCCAGTACTTC	CASSLTGTTRLETQYF
.	.	15	TRBV4-1	TRBJ1-2	TGCGCCAGCAGCCAAGAGGGGAGGCTCGGCTATGGCTACACCTTC	CASSQEGRLGYGYTF
.	TRBD2	14	TRBV20-1	TRBJ2-5	TGCAGTGCAAAAGCGGGGGGGCCGAAAGAGACCCAGTACTTC	CSAKAGGPKETQYF
.	TRBD1	14	TRBV3-1	TRBJ1-2	TGTGCCAGCAGCCATACAGGGGGCGGCTTTGACTACACCTTC	CASSHTGGGFDYTF
.	.	13	TRBV28	TRBJ2-7	TGTGCCAGCAGGAGCGGTAGCTCCTACGAGCAGTACTTC	CASRSGSSYEQYF
once	.	12	TRBV5-1	TRBJ2-7	TGCGCCAGCAGCTTGGACGACTACGAGCAGTACTTC	CASSLDDYEQYF
.	.	12	TRBV30	TRBJ1-2	TGTGCCTGGAGTGTCCGACACTATGGCTACACCTTC	CAWSVRHYGYTF
.	.	13	TRBV5-1	TRBJ2-5	TGCGCCAGCAGCTCGGGGATCCAAGAGACCCAGTACTTC	CASSSGIQETQYF
.	TRBD2	16	TRBV28	TRBJ2-1	TGTGCCAGCAGTTTAGGCGGACTAGCGGGGGCCAATGAGCAGTTCTTC	CASSLGGLAGANEQFF
.	.	15	TRBV4-3	TRBJ1-4	TGCGCCAGCAGCCCCGGGGGCTTGGGGAATGAAAAACTGTTTTTT	CASSPGGLGNEKLFF
.	TRBD1	14	TRBV30	TRBJ1-5	TGTGCCTGGGGGGACAGGGGTGCTTATCAGCCCCAGCATTTT	CAWGDRGAYQPQHF
.	.	15	TRBV11-2	TRBJ2-1	TGTGCCAGCAGCTTACAGGGAAGGGACTACAATGAGCAGTTCTTC	CASSLQGRDYNEQFF